This entry lists 18 T cell receptor beta chains sequenced from one sample in a study of cytomegalovirus exposure and HLA in healthy donors. This PCR relied on a set of 60 Vbeta primers and 13 Jbeta primers. Repertoires were generated with immunoSEQ multiplex PCR, while TCRdb's copy carries only in-frame clones and drops some. Among some 130,000 clones listed, more than 65% were seen once. Sequencing input: PBMCs. The receptors stem from a male donor in good health and CMV-seropositive.

This clone was seen once. The rearrangement links TRBV5-4 to TRBJ1-2; 10 nucleotides agree with TRBD1. The length of the CDR3 is 17 residues. The germline V gene has CDR1 SGHNT and CDR2 YYREEE (reference sequence). Losses at the gene ends were 4 bases for V and 2 bases for J; bases not matched to a gene: 11. The CDR3 DNA follows: TGTGCCAGCAGCCTTGGGGACAGGGGTCCCCACAACTATGGCTACACCTTC. This translates into CASSLGDRGPHNYGYTF.

On this clone itself: At one boundary the junction diverges from the germline segment, which might be a read error. The chain links TRBV5-4 to TRBJ2-7; 11 nucleotides line up with TRBD2. Per germline, CDR1 SGHNT and CDR2 YYREEE (reference sequence). CDR3 size: 16 residues. The CDR3 region has the DNA TGTGCCAGCAGCTGGGGGACTAGCGGAGGGTCCTCCGAGCAGTACTTC. Protein product: CASSWGTSGGSSEQYF.

CDR3 region: CASSLDGTDTQYF. For the CDR3, the DNA is TGCGCCAGCAGCTTGGACGGTACAGATACGCAGTATTTT. The V gene is TRBV5-1, the J gene TRBJ2-3; D uncertain. The CDR3 has 13 amino acids. CDR1 SGHRS and CDR2 YFSETQ come from the germline V gene. Trimming pared 0 bases from V and 3 bases from J, leaving 5 bases between.

Worth noting for this clone: Its ends do not fully match the called genes, so a read error is possible. The V call is TRBV7-9, the J call TRBJ1-1, with D possibly being TRBD1 (6 bases). This CDR3 has 15 residues. CDR1 SEHNR and CDR2 FQNEAQ come from the germline V gene (reference sequence). CDR3 nucleotides: TGTTCCAGCAGCCCCTCCTGGGGGGGCAACACTGAAGCTTTCTTT. This sequence encodes CSSSPSWGGNTEAFF.

This chain connects TRBV5-1 to TRBJ2-3; 9 positions match TRBD2. The V and J ends lost 5 bases and 0 bases, in that order; junction bases with no gene match: 4. Germline-derived CDR1 and CDR2 are SGHRS and YFSETQ. This CDR3 region has 15 residues. CDR3 nucleotides: TGCGCCAGCAGGAGAACTAGCGGGAGCACAGATACGCAGTATTTT. Residues: CASRRTSGSTDTQYF.

This clone was picked up a small number of times. This sequence joins TRBV5-1 and TRBJ2-7; TRBD1 agrees at 9 bases. The CDR3 has 14 amino acids. Germline lookup yields CDR1 SGHRS and CDR2 YFSETQ. The V gene end was trimmed by 4 bases and the J gene end by 4 bases; junction bases not matched to a gene: 6. CDR3 sequence reads: CASSRDRVGYEQYF. In DNA form, the CDR3 reads TGCGCCAGCAGCCGGGACAGGGTTGGTTACGAGCAGTACTTC.

The chain recombines TRBV5-1 with TRBJ2-7, with 12 bases fitting TRBD2. There are 15 residues in the CDR3. V lost 5 bases, J lost 3 bases, and 6 bases stayed unmatched. The V gene's germline CDR1 is SGHRS and CDR2 YFSETQ. The CDR3 sequence is CASRDGLAGNYEQYF. CDR3 sequence (DNA): TGCGCCAGCAGGGACGGACTAGCGGGAAACTACGAGCAGTACTTC.

The rearrangement uses TRBV7-3 and TRBJ1-1; TRBD1 is a possible D gene (6 bases). Germline V gene lookup returns CDR1 SGHTA and CDR2 FQGTGA. The V gene lost 5 bases and the J gene lost 4 bases, with 11 bases spanning the gap. The CDR3 runs 13 residues. The CDR3 DNA sequence: TGTGCCAGCAGCCCAAGGGGGTTCACTGAAGCTTTCTTT. This translates into CASSPRGFTEAFF.

The V gene is TRBV5-6, the J gene TRBJ2-7; TRBD1 matches 8 bases. Trimming removed 4 bases from V and 5 bases from J; junction bases left unmatched: 8. This CDR3 is 14 amino acids long. CDR1 SGHDT and CDR2 YYEEEE come from the germline V gene. The chain's CDR3 is CASSQGQALHEQYF. In DNA form, the CDR3 reads TGTGCCAGCAGCCAGGGACAGGCTCTCCACGAGCAGTACTTC.

The genes are TRBV10-3 and TRBJ1-1, with a tentative D call TRBD1 (5 bases). Germline CDR1 and CDR2: ENHRY and SYGVKD. V lost 3 bases, J lost 1 base, and 9 bases lay in between. The CDR3 spans 14 residues. In DNA form, the CDR3 reads TGTGCCATCAGTGACTCCCAGGGGAACACTGAAGCTTTCTTT. Residues: CAISDSQGNTEAFF.

The chain carries TRBV6-1 and TRBJ2-2; D is possibly TRBD1 (6 bases). The CDR3 contains 14 residues. V was cut by 7 bases and J by 4 bases, with 13 bases left in between. The germline gives CDR1 MNHNS, CDR2 SASEGT. The CDR3 DNA is TGTGCCAGCACCTGGGGGCGAGTCACCGGGGAGCTGTTTTTT. Translation gives CASTWGRVTGELFF.

The chain employs TRBV28 and TRBJ1-1; D is undetermined. Per the germline V gene, CDR1 is MDHEN and CDR2 is SYDVKM. The CDR3 sequence is 13 residues long. V was pared by 3 bases and J by 1 base, with 6 bases between. The CDR3 spells CASSLGRNTEAFF. CDR3 nucleotide sequence: TGTGCCAGCAGTTTGGGGAGGAACACTGAAGCTTTCTTT.

The chain carries TRBV30 and TRBJ1-1; no reliable D call. The CDR3 runs to 12 residues. V was trimmed by 5 bases and J by 4 bases, leaving 11 bases between them. Germline assignment: CDR1 GTSNPN and CDR2 SVGIG (reference sequence). Written as DNA, the CDR3 is TGTGCCTGGGGAGAGTTGGCCACTGAAGCTTTCTTT. Its translation: CAWGELATEAFF.

The rearrangement uses TRBV5-4 and TRBJ2-5, with 9 positions matching TRBD1. The CDR3 covers 13 residues. Looked up from germline, CDR1 is SGHNT and CDR2 is YYREEE (reference sequence). Unmatched junction bases numbered 5, after V lost 6 bases and J lost 5 bases. The CDR3, as DNA: TGTGCCAGCATTCAGGACAGGGGTGAGACCCAGTACTTC. Its protein is CASIQDRGETQYF.

The chain has TRBV4-1 and TRBJ2-1; unclear D gene. V was shortened by 1 base and J by 8 bases, with 9 bases between the two germline ends. Per the germline V gene, CDR1 is MGHRA and CDR2 is YSYEKL. The CDR3 covers 13 residues. This CDR3 is CASSQVNTDEQFF. DNA for the CDR3: TGCGCCAGCAGCCAAGTGAATACGGATGAGCAGTTCTTC.

The chain couples TRBV25-1 to TRBJ1-6; 10 nucleotides match TRBD1. CDR3 size: 14 residues. The junction had 4 bases not matched to a gene; V was cut back by 6 bases and J by 8 bases. Germline CDR1 is MGHDK and CDR2 is SYGVNS. CDR3 nucleotide sequence: TGTGCCAGCAGACGGGGACAGGGGTATTCACCCCTCCACTTT. Translation: CASRRGQGYSPLHF.

The chain carries TRBV19 and TRBJ1-1; no clear D gene. V lost 4 bases to trimming and J lost 2 bases, with 11 bases between them. The CDR3 is made up of 14 amino acids. Germline V gives CDR1 LNHDA, CDR2 SQIVND (reference sequence). CDR3 in amino acids: CASSTDGGNTEAFF. For the CDR3, the DNA is TGTGCCAGTAGTACGGACGGAGGAAACACTGAAGCTTTCTTT.

The CDR3 bases are TGTGCCATCAGGCTACAGGGGGCCGGGGCAGATACGCAGTATTTT. Translated, it gives CAIRLQGAGADTQYF. This chain connects TRBV10-3 to TRBJ2-3; 9 bases fit TRBD1. V lost 6 bases to trimming and J lost 4 bases; unmatched junction nucleotides: 8. The germline V gene encodes CDR1 ENHRY and CDR2 SYGVKD. The CDR3 is 15 residues long.